These 15 T cell receptor beta chains were all obtained from the same sample, sequenced in a study of T cell responses to AZD1222 COVID-19 vaccine. Clones were sequenced by immunoSEQ multiplex PCR, and TCRdb holds only the in-frame ones, with some missing. The sample has about 120,000 clones; 80% to 90% are singletons. The sequenced sample was peripheral blood, obtained on day 0 of AZD1222 vaccination. The receptor source for this set is an adult in good health.

This rearrangement joins TRBV6-6 to TRBJ2-2; 9 bases fit TRBD1. This CDR3 has 13 amino acids. J was trimmed by 8 bases and V by 5 bases; bases with no gene match: 3. The germline V gene has CDR1 MNHNY and CDR2 SVGAGI (reference sequence). The CDR3 loop reads CASSRDRVGELFF. The CDR3, as DNA: TGTGCCAGCAGTAGGGACAGGGTAGGGGAGCTGTTTTTT.

This clone came up once. Other DNA sequences in this sample translate to the same CDR3. The chain carries TRBV19 and TRBJ1-6; 9 bases are shared with TRBD1. Germline CDR1 and CDR2: LNHDA and SQIVND (reference sequence). V shed 5 bases and J 6 bases; nucleotides not matched to a gene: 8. The CDR3 runs 16 residues. In DNA, the CDR3 is TGTGCCAGTAGTTCGCAAGGGGGACAGGGTAATTCACCCCTCCACTTT. Its protein is CASSSQGGQGNSPLHF.

This rearrangement joins TRBV7-8 to TRBJ2-7, with TRBD2 identical over 8 bases. This CDR3 is built from 16 residues. V shed 0 bases and J 5 bases; nucleotides not matched to a gene: 9. CDR1 and CDR2 (germline): SGHVS, FQNEAQ. The CDR3 protein is CASSLAPGREVNEQYF. In nucleotides, the CDR3 is TGTGCCAGCAGCTTAGCCCCAGGGCGGGAGGTCAACGAGCAGTACTTC.

CDR3 in amino acids: CASATGTGFTTEAFF. DNA for the CDR3: TGTGCCAGCGCTACCGGGACAGGGTTTACTACTGAAGCTTTCTTT. The V and J genes are TRBV5-4 and TRBJ1-1; 9 bases fit TRBD1. This CDR3 is built from 15 residues. Germline V lookup: CDR1 SGHNT, CDR2 YYREEE (reference sequence). J gave up 5 bases and V 7 bases, and 12 bases lay outside the gene matches.

The V gene is TRBV7-3, the J gene TRBJ2-1; 11 bases fit TRBD2. The CDR3 sequence is 18 residues long. Germline loops: CDR1 SGHTA, CDR2 FQGTGA. Germline trimming cut 3 bases from V and 2 bases from J; bases unmatched to any gene: 9. The CDR3 bases are TGTGCCAGCAGCTTCCTGACTAGCGGGACCCCGCCCTACAATGAGCAGTTCTTC. This translates into CASSFLTSGTPPYNEQFF.

J is TRBJ1-1 and V is TRBV29-1, with D tentatively TRBD1 (6 bases). Germline CDR1 is SQVTM and CDR2 is ANQGSEA. The CDR3 consists of 12 residues. With 4 bases removed from V and 8 bases from J, the gap between germline ends came to 14 bases. The CDR3 loop reads CSVGRGPFEAFF. CDR3 bases: TGCAGCGTTGGCAGGGGACCATTCGAAGCTTTCTTT.

The chain combines TRBV15 with TRBJ2-1, with D unresolved. The V gene's germline CDR1 is LNHNV and CDR2 YYDKDF (reference sequence). The V end was cut by 0 bases, the J end by 4 bases, with 13 bases between. CDR3 length equals 16 residues. CDR3 protein: CATSRDFSPTYNEQFF. DNA for the CDR3: TGTGCCACCAGCAGAGATTTCTCGCCAACTTACAATGAGCAGTTCTTC.

This clone was observed once. CDR3 nucleotide sequence: TGTGCCAGCAGCAATGAACAGGGTTTCGACTCACCCCTCCACTTT. Translating it yields CASSNEQGFDSPLHF. The V gene is TRBV21-1, the J gene TRBJ1-6; the D call in the table, TRBD1, was not verified against the DNA. TRBV21-1 is termed a pseudogene. This CDR3 spans 15 amino acids.

This sequence joins TRBV6-6 and TRBJ1-1, with unresolved D. The CDR3 contains 13 residues. Germline V gene sequence: CDR1 MNHNY, CDR2 SVGAGI (reference sequence). The V and J ends lost 2 bases and 4 bases respectively, with 8 bases between them. The CDR3 coding sequence is TGTGCCAGCAGTTACGGTGACTCCACTGAAGCTTTCTTT. Protein: CASSYGDSTEAFF.

The V and J genes are TRBV5-5 and TRBJ1-1; no definite D call. The CDR3 sequence is 16 residues long. Trimming cost V 4 bases and J 1 base, with 17 bases left between them. Germline CDR1 is SGHKS and CDR2 is YYEKEE (reference sequence). The CDR3 loop is CASSIQRKGRNTEAFF. The DNA for the CDR3 is TGTGCCAGCAGCATACAACGTAAGGGAAGGAACACTGAAGCTTTCTTT.

The chain uses TRBV4-1 and TRBJ1-1, with a weak D call TRBD1 (6 bases). Germline V gene lookup returns CDR1 MGHRA and CDR2 YSYEKL. This CDR3 spans 19 amino acids. V lost 0 bases and J 1 base, leaving 21 bases between the germline ends. In DNA form, the CDR3 reads TGCGCCAGCAGCCAAGATGGGCGGACAGTCGCCCCTCCGAACACTGAAGCTTTCTTT. It translates to CASSQDGRTVAPPNTEAFF.

Details on this clone: Other nucleotide sequences from this sample produce the same CDR3. The CDR3 DNA reads as TGTGCTCGGGGGGGGGCCTCCTACGAGCAGTACTTC. This sequence encodes CARGGASYEQYF. The rearrangement links TRBV30 to TRBJ2-7, with TRBD2 matching over 8 bases. Germline lookup yields CDR1 GTSNPN and CDR2 SVGIG (reference sequence). This CDR3 is 12 amino acids long.

CDR3 DNA sequence: TGTGCCAGCAGTATTCTGGGGGGCCCGGGGGAGCAGTACTTC. As protein: CASSILGGPGEQYF. The V and J genes are TRBV6-5 and TRBJ2-7; tentatively, D is TRBD1 or TRBD2 (6 bases each). Germline V lookup: CDR1 MNHEY, CDR2 SVGAGI. CDR3 length: 14 amino acids. V lost 5 bases and J 7 bases, leaving 18 bases between the germline ends.

The genes are TRBV29-1 and TRBJ2-1, with TRBD2 matching 14 bases. Germline V lookup: CDR1 SQVTM, CDR2 ANQGSEA. CDR3 length: 20 residues. V was clipped by 7 bases and J by 5 bases; unmatched bases: 22. The CDR3 coding sequence is TGCAGCGAGAGGAATCTCGGGACTAGCGGGAGTAACCGTCGCCACAATGAGCAGTTCTTC. Protein product: CSERNLGTSGSNRRHNEQFF.

This chain's CDR3 is CASTKSGQNSGNTIYF. As DNA, the CDR3 is TGCGCCAGCACCAAGTCGGGACAGAACTCTGGAAACACCATATATTTT. The gene calls are TRBV5-1 and TRBJ1-3, with TRBD1 identical over 7 bases. Per germline, CDR1 SGHRS and CDR2 YFSETQ. V shed 6 bases, J shed 0 bases, and the junction held 9 bases outside the gene matches. The CDR3 has 16 amino acids.